Below are 5 T cell receptor beta chains sequenced from a single sample in a study of cytomegalovirus exposure and HLA in healthy donors. Use of 60 Vbeta and 13 Jbeta primers characterized the PCR. TCRdb keeps only in-frame clones here, not all; method: immunoSEQ multiplex PCR. Among roughly 92,000 clones listed, about 7.6% were seen once. The sequenced sample consisted of PBMCs. These receptors were taken from a man aged 50 to 60 in good health and CMV-seronegative.

The chain is built from TRBV7-9 and TRBJ1-1; TRBD1 might be the D (6 bases). V lost 2 bases and J lost 4, with 11 bases in between. The CDR3 contains 14 residues. CDR1 SEHNR and CDR2 FQNEAQ come from the germline V gene (reference sequence). CDR3 DNA: TGTGCCAGCAGCTTAACAGGGAGTATCACTGAAGCTTTCTTT. Its translation is CASSLTGSITEAFF.

The CDR3 here is CASSETSGRAPETQYF. DNA of the CDR3: TGTGCCAGCAGCGAAACTAGCGGGAGGGCGCCAGAGACCCAGTACTTC. The chain couples TRBV6-1 to TRBJ2-5; 13 bases match TRBD2. CDR3 length: 16 residues. V was pared by 6 bases and J by 4 bases, with 8 bases of the junction left unmatched. CDR1 and CDR2 (germline): MNHNS, SASEGT.

There are a few counts of this clone. The chain has TRBV2 and TRBJ1-1; 10 nucleotides match TRBD1. V lost 3 bases, J lost 4 bases, and 8 bases stayed unmatched. This CDR3 comprises 16 residues. Germline assignment: CDR1 SNHLY and CDR2 FYNNEI. The CDR3: CASSDWTGGGSTEAFF. The CDR3 DNA is TGTGCCAGCAGTGATTGGACAGGGGGGGGGAGCACTGAAGCTTTCTTT.

V is TRBV11-2 and J is TRBJ2-7; 7 positions match TRBD1. V lost 3 bases, J lost 5 bases, and 7 bases stayed unmatched. Germline V lookup: CDR1 SGHAT, CDR2 FQNNGV. The CDR3 is 14 residues long. The CDR3 is CASSFLDRAHEQYF. The CDR3 coding sequence is TGTGCCAGCAGCTTCTTAGACAGGGCCCACGAGCAGTACTTC.

This clone was detected only a few times. The chain has TRBV5-1 and TRBJ1-4; tentatively, D is TRBD1 (5 bases). In germline, CDR1 is SGHRS, CDR2 YFSETQ. Trimming shortened V by 0 bases and J by 7 bases, and 10 bases separated the two germline ends. The CDR3 length is 14 residues. The CDR3 reads CASSLVGGAEKLFF. The CDR3 DNA sequence: TGCGCCAGCAGCTTGGTTGGTGGGGCTGAAAAACTGTTTTTT.